Listed below are T cell receptor beta chains from one sample, sequenced in a study of control samples from healthy donors and cancer patients. Measured with immunoSEQ multiplex PCR; TCRdb has only the in-frame clones, and not every one. The table lists around 100,000 clones, about 90% of them singletons, with 13% to 15% in the top ten. The sample was blood. Receptor source: a young man in good health. Both conserved end residues are trimmed from each CDR3. Clone size is stated in some rows and not others, as once, few, many or a class when expanded.

CDR3aa,v_gene,j_gene,abundance
ASSLLNTEAF,TRBV11-2,TRBJ1-1,.
ASRALANTGELF,TRBV6-5,TRBJ2-2,.
ASSYSQGAWEQY,TRBV27,TRBJ2-7,once
ASSGRDSSSYEQY,TRBV7-9,TRBJ2-7,.
ASSLRTLRDRALTDTQY,TRBV7-9,TRBJ2-3,.
ASTETSGGNTGELF,TRBV5-6,TRBJ2-2,.
ASSNLAGSVYNEQF,TRBV7-9,TRBJ2-1,once
ASILINISNTEAF,TRBV28,TRBJ1-1,.
ASSISLAGGHEQY,TRBV19,TRBJ2-7,.
ASSPLGETQY,TRBV7-9,TRBJ2-5,.
AWSVQAGDEQF,TRBV30,TRBJ2-1,.
ASSFWGQPQH,TRBV27,TRBJ1-5,.
ASSRQGSYT,TRBV5-6,TRBJ1-2,few
SVVGGGLNEQF,TRBV29-1,TRBJ2-1,.
ASSYSTPGELF,TRBV6-5,TRBJ2-2,.
ASSVLGNNEQF,TRBV11-3,TRBJ2-1,.
ASTPGVGDSLKTDTQY,TRBV28,TRBJ2-3,once
ASSPPGQSSNQPQH,TRBV18,TRBJ1-5,.
ASTSGQGLYNEQF,TRBV2,TRBJ2-1,.
ASSYGGRETRNNTIY,TRBV5-4,TRBJ1-3,once
ASSQELRTSVRNTEAF,TRBV3-1/TRBV3-2,TRBJ1-1,.
ASSTQGNTEAF,TRBV12-3/TRBV12-4,TRBJ1-1,.
ASSLDGGSSYEQY,TRBV5-4,TRBJ2-7,.
ASSLVGSPLH,TRBV27,TRBJ1-6,.
ASSPTGVTDTQY,TRBV7-2,TRBJ2-3,.
ASSLKLAGGNEQF,TRBV7-9,TRBJ2-1,.
ASSQGGTGGETQY,TRBV4-2,TRBJ2-5,.
ASRSTRVTQGDGLAGKNEQF,TRBV12-2,TRBJ2-1,.
ATSDLSAGRETQY,TRBV24-1,TRBJ2-5,.
ASRDTFYEQY,TRBV28,TRBJ2-7,once
ASSRTGGASEQY,TRBV7-9,TRBJ2-7,.
ASAKGPRDYEQY,TRBV18,TRBJ2-7,.
ASSEVAGGHSTDTQY,TRBV10-1,TRBJ2-3,.
ASSVNSGRAEF,TRBV19,TRBJ2-1,.
ASSIGTDTQY,TRBV5-1,TRBJ2-3,.
ASSLDGRRRTGELF,TRBV27,TRBJ2-2,.
ASSSRLYEQY,TRBV13,TRBJ2-7,.
AWSVDSNTEAF,TRBV30,TRBJ1-1,.
ASSASGSYNEQF,TRBV7-3,TRBJ2-1,.
ASSIWDSTKNIQY,TRBV19,TRBJ2-4,.
ASSDRTSLIYEQF,TRBV27,TRBJ2-1,.
ASSLAVGADTQY,TRBV5-1,TRBJ2-3,.
ASSLVVAGDLTDTQY,TRBV5-1,TRBJ2-3,.
ASSRVGGNTGELF,TRBV18,TRBJ2-2,once
ASRVLEGNEKLF,TRBV6-5,TRBJ1-4,.
ASSDPGRISGNTIY,TRBV19,TRBJ1-3,.
ASSKTVASYEQY,TRBV13,TRBJ2-7,.
ASKSMGTGYTEAF,TRBV27,TRBJ1-1,.
ASSLSAGLNTEAF,TRBV5-1,TRBJ1-1,once